These 18 T cell receptor beta chains were sequenced from one sample in a study of blood T cell repertoires in COVID-19. Data came from immunoSEQ multiplex PCR; TCRdb stores just in-frame clones and leaves some out. The sample has 100,000 or so clones, roughly 92% seen once. Sequenced: peripheral blood. The receptors stem from a man aged 50-60 years with active COVID-19.

This clone was counted once. This chain joins TRBV5-4 and TRBJ2-1; 13 bases are shared with TRBD2. V dropped 0 bases and J dropped 8; count of bases not matched to a gene: 5. This CDR3 is 16 amino acids long. In germline, CDR1 is SGHNT, CDR2 YYREEE (reference sequence). The CDR3 sequence is CASSLARTSGSDEQFF. CDR3 DNA: TGTGCCAGCAGCTTGGCCCGGACTAGCGGGAGCGATGAGCAGTTCTTC.

V and J are TRBV11-2 and TRBJ1-6; D might be TRBD1 (5 bases). The CDR3 runs to 14 residues. Between the trimmed V and J ends, which lost 3 bases and 10 bases, there was a span of 13 bases. Per the germline V gene, CDR1 is SGHAT and CDR2 is FQNNGV. Here the CDR3 DNA reads TGTGCCAGCAGCTTCCCCGGGGGTGGGTCACCCCTCCACTTT. Translation: CASSFPGGGSPLHF.

The chain employs TRBV11-2 and TRBJ2-7, with TRBD2 matching 14 bases. Germline lookup yields CDR1 SGHAT and CDR2 FQNNGV. V dropped 5 bases and J dropped 3; count of bases not matched to a gene: 3. CDR3 size: 15 residues. The CDR3: CASSGGTSGGYEQYF. The CDR3 nucleotides read TGTGCCAGCAGCGGAGGGACTAGCGGGGGCTACGAGCAGTACTTC.

This chain connects TRBV5-3 to TRBJ2-7; 9 bases are shared with TRBD1. TRBV5-3 is an ORF, with its function uncertain. J gave up 5 bases and V 4 bases, and 13 bases lay outside the gene matches. This CDR3 spans 16 amino acids. Here the CDR3 DNA reads TGTGCCAGAAGCCGGGAACTACGGGGACAGGGTAACGAGCAGTACTTC. Amino acid sequence: CARSRELRGQGNEQYF.

The chain joins TRBV11-3 to TRBJ2-1; 11 nucleotides line up with TRBD2. Germline V CDR1 and CDR2: SGHNT, YENEEA. This CDR3 spans 16 amino acids. Trimming at V came to 5 bases and at J to 6 bases, leaving 9 bases not matched to a gene. In DNA, the CDR3 is TGTGCCAGCAGCCCAACTCGTCTAGCGGGAGGCAATGAGCAGTTCTTC. Protein product: CASSPTRLAGGNEQFF.

This clone showed up just a few times. This chain links TRBV4-1 with TRBJ2-7; D not resolved. The V gene's germline CDR1 is MGHRA and CDR2 YSYEKL. The CDR3 extends over 13 amino acids. With 0 bases removed from V and 4 bases from J, the gap between germline ends came to 7 bases. CDR3 sequence reads: CASSQDERYEQYF. DNA for the CDR3: TGCGCCAGCAGCCAAGATGAGAGGTACGAGCAGTACTTC.

The V call is TRBV3-1 (or the pseudogene TRBV3-2), the J call TRBJ2-1, with D tentatively TRBD2 (6 bases). The V end lost 6 bases, the J end lost 4 bases, and 16 bases lay between the germline ends. The CDR3 is 15 amino acids. Germline V gene data show CDR1 as LGHDT and CDR2 as YNNKEL (reference sequence). Here the CDR3 reads CASSRTNPIYNEQFF. The CDR3, as DNA: TGTGCCAGCAGTCGGACTAACCCGATTTACAATGAGCAGTTCTTC.

V usage is TRBV24-1 and J usage is TRBJ1-2; the D is unclear. V shed 0 bases and J shed 0 bases, with 7 bases lying between them. The CDR3 extends over 15 amino acids. Germline CDR1 and CDR2: KGHDR and SFDVKD. CDR3 coding DNA: TGTGCCACCAGTGATTTGCGAGGAGCTAACTATGGCTACACCTTC. This encodes CATSDLRGANYGYTF.

This sequence joins TRBV11-2 and TRBJ2-2; 13 bases are shared with TRBD2. The CDR3 is 15 residues long. CDR1 is SGHAT, CDR2 FQNNGV, per germline. With 6 bases clipped from V and 7 bases from J, the junction kept 5 bases outside the gene matches. The chain's CDR3 is CASRGTSGNGGELFF. In DNA, the CDR3 is TGTGCCAGCAGGGGGACTAGCGGGAATGGCGGGGAGCTGTTTTTT.

The genes are TRBV30 and TRBJ1-2; D is perhaps TRBD1 (6 bases). The CDR3 has 13 residues. Trimming took 5 bases from V and 6 from J, leaving 16 bases between them. CDR1 and CDR2 from the germline V gene are GTSNPN and SVGIG (reference sequence). The CDR3 protein is CAWGGQGLNGYTF. The DNA of the CDR3 is TGTGCCTGGGGGGGGCAAGGCCTTAATGGCTACACCTTC.

CDR3 DNA sequence: TGTGCCAGCAGGGGGACAGGGCTTCAGCCCCAGCATTTT. Translating it yields CASRGTGLQPQHF. The V call is TRBV28, the J call TRBJ1-5; TRBD1 matches at 9 bases. The germline CDR1 and CDR2 sequences are MDHEN and SYDVKM. This CDR3 is built from 13 residues. J was trimmed by 6 bases and V by 6 bases; bases with no gene match: 3.

This chain links TRBV6-5 with TRBJ1-5; 8 bases line up with TRBD1. The length of the CDR3 is 13 residues. Germline CDR1 MNHEY, CDR2 SVGAGI. The trim removed 8 bases at V and 6 bases at J, leaving 6 bases unmatched. The CDR3 loop is CASGQGEFQPQHF. The CDR3 DNA is TGTGCCAGCGGACAGGGTGAGTTTCAGCCCCAGCATTTT.

This chain connects TRBV28 to TRBJ1-4; 11 nucleotides match TRBD1. Germline V gives CDR1 MDHEN, CDR2 SYDVKM. The CDR3 runs 15 residues. The trim removed 2 bases at V and 8 bases at J, leaving 4 bases unmatched. In DNA, the CDR3 is TGTGCCAGCAGTTTAAGGGGACAGGGGGAAGAAAAACTGTTTTTT. This gives the protein CASSLRGQGEEKLFF.

This chain links TRBV6-6 with TRBJ2-5; 10 positions agree with TRBD2. This CDR3 contains 12 residues. Germline CDR1 and CDR2: MNHNY and SVGAGI (reference sequence). V was clipped by 8 bases and J by 5 bases; unmatched bases: 2. The CDR3 spells CASGTSEETQYF. The CDR3 coding sequence is TGTGCCAGCGGGACTAGCGAGGAGACCCAGTACTTC.

The chain uses TRBV2 and TRBJ1-1; the match to TRBD1 covers 8 bases. The germline V gene encodes CDR1 SNHLY and CDR2 FYNNEI. Unmatched junction bases numbered 4, after V lost 6 bases and J lost 1 base. CDR3 length equals 14 residues. CDR3 protein: CASSNRGANTEAFF. CDR3 nucleotide sequence: TGTGCCAGCAGCAACAGGGGGGCGAACACTGAAGCTTTCTTT.

This chain uses TRBV5-6 with TRBJ2-2, with D hard to call. Trimming took 4 bases from V and 3 from J, leaving 4 bases between them. From germline, CDR1 is SGHDT and CDR2 YYEEEE. The CDR3 is 12 residues long. The DNA of the CDR3 is TGTGCCAGCAGCCGGGACACCGGGGAGCTGTTTTTT. Translation gives CASSRDTGELFF.

The chain links TRBV27 to TRBJ1-1; a possible D gene is TRBD1 (5 bases). V was cut by 9 bases and J by 1 base, with 9 bases left in between. CDR1 is MNHEY, CDR2 SMNVEV, per germline (reference sequence). The CDR3 runs 12 residues. The CDR3 DNA reads as TGTGCCAGACCCAGGGCGAACACTGAAGCTTTCTTT. Translated, it gives CARPRANTEAFF.

The chain couples TRBV3-1 (or the pseudogene TRBV3-2) to TRBJ1-4; a weak D match, TRBD1 (6 bases). CDR3 length: 21 residues. CDR1 is LGHDT, CDR2 YNNKEL, per germline (reference sequence). Trimming cost V 0 bases and J 2 bases, with 25 bases left between them. CDR3 sequence (DNA): TGTGCCAGCAGCCAAGACCCTCCCACTCAGGGGTTTTCGTCGACTAATGAAAAACTGTTTTTT. It translates to CASSQDPPTQGFSSTNEKLFF.